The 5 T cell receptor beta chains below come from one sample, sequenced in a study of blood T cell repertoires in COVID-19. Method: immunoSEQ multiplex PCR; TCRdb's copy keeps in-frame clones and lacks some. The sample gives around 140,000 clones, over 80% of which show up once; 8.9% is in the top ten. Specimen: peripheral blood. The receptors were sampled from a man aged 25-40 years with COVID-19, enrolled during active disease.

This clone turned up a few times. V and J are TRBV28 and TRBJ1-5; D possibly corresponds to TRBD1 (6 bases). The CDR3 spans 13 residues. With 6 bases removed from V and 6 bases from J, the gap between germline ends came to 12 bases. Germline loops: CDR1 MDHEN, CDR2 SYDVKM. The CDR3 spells CASRGGLTQPQHF. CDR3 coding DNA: TGTGCCAGCAGAGGGGGTTTGACTCAGCCCCAGCATTTT.

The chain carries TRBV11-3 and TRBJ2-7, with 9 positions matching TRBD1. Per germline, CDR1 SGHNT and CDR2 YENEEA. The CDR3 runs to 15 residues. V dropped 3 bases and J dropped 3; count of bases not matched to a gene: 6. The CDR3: CASSFGSGQGYEQYF. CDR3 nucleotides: TGTGCCAGCAGCTTTGGGTCGGGACAGGGCTACGAGCAGTACTTC.

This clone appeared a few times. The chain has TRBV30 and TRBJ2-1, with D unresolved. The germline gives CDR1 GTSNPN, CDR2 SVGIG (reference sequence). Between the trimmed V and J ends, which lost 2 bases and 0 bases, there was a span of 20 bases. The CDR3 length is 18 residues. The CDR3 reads CAWSPAPAGSSSYNEQFF. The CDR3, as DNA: TGTGCCTGGAGTCCGGCGCCGGCAGGTTCGAGCTCCTACAATGAGCAGTTCTTC.

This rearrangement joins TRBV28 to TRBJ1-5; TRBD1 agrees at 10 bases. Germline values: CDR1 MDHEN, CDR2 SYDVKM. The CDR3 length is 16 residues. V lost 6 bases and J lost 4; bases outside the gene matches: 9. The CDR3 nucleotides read TGTGCCAGCAGCGACCTGGCGGGACAGGGGAATCAGCCCCAGCATTTT. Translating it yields CASSDLAGQGNQPQHF.

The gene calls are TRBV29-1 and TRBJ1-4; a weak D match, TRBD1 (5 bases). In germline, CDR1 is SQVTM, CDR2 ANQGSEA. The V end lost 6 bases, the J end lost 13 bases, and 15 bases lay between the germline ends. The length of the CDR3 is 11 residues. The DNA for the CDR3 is TGCAGCGTAGGAGGGCCTCAGGGACTGTTTTTT. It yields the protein CSVGGPQGLFF.